Given below is one T cell receptor beta chain in context. The data were obtained in a study of blood T cell repertoires in COVID-19. Looking at the study overall: Material from acute and convalescent COVID-19 was sourced from the United States, Italy and Spain. PBMCs, B-cell-depleted T cells, or T cells provided the cDNA or gDNA that made up the material.

V was pared by 4 bases and J by 2 bases, with 10 bases of the junction left unmatched. Germline V gene lookup returns CDR1 SGHRS and CDR2 YFSETQ. CDR3 length equals 18 residues. As originally analysed: Counts of nucleated cells, estimated from reference gene primer amplification, were obtained. Profiled with immunoSEQ multiplex PCR; TCRdb holds only in-frame clones, not every one. V, J and clone size are taken as reported in that table, and D and trimming were inferred from the DNA itself. The sample lists just under 85,000 clones, around nine tenths seen once, with under 8.5% in the top ten. This rearrangement joins TRBV5-1 to TRBJ2-1; 12 bases line up with TRBD2. The sample consisted of peripheral blood. The clonotype comes from a man older than 75 with active or convalescent COVID-19. The CDR3 loop is CASSRRLAGAGTYNEQFF. CDR3 coding DNA: TGCGCCAGCAGCCGACGACTAGCGGGAGCTGGGACCTACAATGAGCAGTTCTTC.